This TCR beta chain was found in a study of shared clonotypes between healthy human individuals. The sorted-subset replicate PCRs were given 200 ng DNA, which is tens of thousands of T cell genomes. Sequencing was performed with immunoSEQ multiplex PCR; in TCRdb, only in-frame clones are kept and a portion is missing. This sample has about 2,200,000 clones; 93% occur once, and the top ten carry more than 1.5%. V shed 3 bases and J 7 bases; nucleotides not matched to a gene: 7. CDR1 is MDHEN, CDR2 SYDVKM, per germline. The CDR3 extends over 15 amino acids. As defined, naive CD8 cells were CD45RO-negative and positively selected for CCR7, with terminally differentiated effector memory CD45RA+ cells excluded.

The TCR sequence derives from a man younger than 30 in good health. Some clones in this sample may be carry-over from other donors' samples. This chain uses TRBV28 with TRBJ2-1, with 9 bases that match TRBD2. What was sequenced was naive CD8+ T cells from PBMCs. In DNA, the CDR3 is TGTGCCAGCAGTTTGTCTAGCGGGATTTTGAATGAGCAGTTCTTC. Its translation is CASSLSSGILNEQFF.